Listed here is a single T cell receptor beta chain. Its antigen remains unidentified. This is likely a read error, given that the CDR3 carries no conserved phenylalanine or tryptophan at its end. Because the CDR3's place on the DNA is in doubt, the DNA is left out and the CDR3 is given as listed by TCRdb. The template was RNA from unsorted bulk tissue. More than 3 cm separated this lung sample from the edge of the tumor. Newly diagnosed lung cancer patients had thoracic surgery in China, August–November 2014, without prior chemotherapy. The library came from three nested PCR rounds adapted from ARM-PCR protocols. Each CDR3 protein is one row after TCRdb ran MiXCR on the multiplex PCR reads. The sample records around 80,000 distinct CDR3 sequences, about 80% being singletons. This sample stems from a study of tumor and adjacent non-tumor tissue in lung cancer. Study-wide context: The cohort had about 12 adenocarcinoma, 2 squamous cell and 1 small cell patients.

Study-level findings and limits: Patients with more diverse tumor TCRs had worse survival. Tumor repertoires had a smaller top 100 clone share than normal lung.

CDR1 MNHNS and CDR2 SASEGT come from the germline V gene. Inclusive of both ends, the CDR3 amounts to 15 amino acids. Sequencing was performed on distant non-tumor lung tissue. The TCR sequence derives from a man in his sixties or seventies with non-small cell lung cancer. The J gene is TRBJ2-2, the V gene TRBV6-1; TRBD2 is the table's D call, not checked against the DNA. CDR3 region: CASSEFSGRTGELFI.